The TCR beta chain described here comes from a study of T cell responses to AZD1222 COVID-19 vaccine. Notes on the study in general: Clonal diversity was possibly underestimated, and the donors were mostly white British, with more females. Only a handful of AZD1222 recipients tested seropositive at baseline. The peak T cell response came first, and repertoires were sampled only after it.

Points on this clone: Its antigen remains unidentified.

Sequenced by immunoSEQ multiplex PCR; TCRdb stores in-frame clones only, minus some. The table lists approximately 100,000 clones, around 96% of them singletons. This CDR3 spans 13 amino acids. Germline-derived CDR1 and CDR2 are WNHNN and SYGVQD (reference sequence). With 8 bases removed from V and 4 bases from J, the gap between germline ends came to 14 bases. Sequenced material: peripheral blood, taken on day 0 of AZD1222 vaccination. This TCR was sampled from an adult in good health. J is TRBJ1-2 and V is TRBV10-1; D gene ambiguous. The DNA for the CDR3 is TGCGCCAGCCCCCCTAGCCGGGGCTATGGCTACACCTTC. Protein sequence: CASPPSRGYGYTF.